This T cell receptor (beta chain) was captured by sequencing in a study of blood T cell repertoires in COVID-19. In germline, CDR1 is SGHAT, CDR2 FQNNGV. Unmatched junction bases numbered 7, after V lost 5 bases and J lost 5 bases. This CDR3 region has 14 residues. This table comes from immunoSEQ multiplex PCR, and its TCRdb copy is limited to in-frame clones, with some not included. The sample has approximately 60,000 clones, 60% to 85% seen once. This chain links TRBV11-2 with TRBJ1-1; 8 nucleotides align to TRBD1. This TCR derives from a woman older than 75 with acute or convalescent COVID-19. The specimen was peripheral blood. CDR3 loop: CASSGRGRVTEAFF. The CDR3 region has the DNA TGTGCCAGCAGCGGCAGGGGGCGGGTTACTGAAGCTTTCTTT.